What follows describes a single T cell receptor (beta chain). The CDR3 length is 16 residues. Germline assignment: CDR1 MNHEY and CDR2 SMNVEV (reference sequence). Trimming cost V 5 bases and J 4 bases; bases outside gene matches: 10. This entry is derived from a study of T cell changes during pregnancy in multiple sclerosis. Produced via immunoSEQ multiplex PCR; TCRdb's table is partial and in-frame only. In the table there are some 49,000 clones, over 90% of which are singletons. The receptor was derived from a female donor with multiple sclerosis, enrolled in a pregnancy study. The chain is built from TRBV27 and TRBJ2-1; 8 bases map to TRBD1. The input for sequencing was CD8+ T cells from peripheral blood mononuclear cells, taken in the first trimester of pregnancy. The CDR3: CASSDNDRGIYNEQFF. CDR3 bases: TGTGCCAGCAGTGATAATGACAGGGGAATATACAATGAGCAGTTCTTC.